The sample holds many counts of the clone carrying this T cell receptor (beta chain). Through MiXCR, TCRdb re-clonotyped the PCR reads. Of 5,000 to 7,500 clones in the sample, about 30% were seen once. Every patient underwent thyroid surgery untreated. V lost 2 bases and J 6 bases, leaving 10 bases between the germline ends. CDR1 and CDR2 from the germline V gene are MNHEY and SVGAGI. The length of the CDR3 is 13 residues. The data were obtained in a study of metastatic and nonmetastatic thyroid tumors. Sequenced input: adjacent normal tissue. This sequence was found in a female donor with papillary thyroid cancer or a benign thyroid nodule (not recorded which). Some clones in this sample may be carry-over from other donors' samples. The V and J genes are TRBV6-5 and TRBJ1-2; possible D gene TRBD1, 6 bases. Here the CDR3 DNA reads TGTGCCAGCAGTTACCCCAGGGGTAATGGCTACACCTTC. Its protein product is CASSYPRGNGYTF.